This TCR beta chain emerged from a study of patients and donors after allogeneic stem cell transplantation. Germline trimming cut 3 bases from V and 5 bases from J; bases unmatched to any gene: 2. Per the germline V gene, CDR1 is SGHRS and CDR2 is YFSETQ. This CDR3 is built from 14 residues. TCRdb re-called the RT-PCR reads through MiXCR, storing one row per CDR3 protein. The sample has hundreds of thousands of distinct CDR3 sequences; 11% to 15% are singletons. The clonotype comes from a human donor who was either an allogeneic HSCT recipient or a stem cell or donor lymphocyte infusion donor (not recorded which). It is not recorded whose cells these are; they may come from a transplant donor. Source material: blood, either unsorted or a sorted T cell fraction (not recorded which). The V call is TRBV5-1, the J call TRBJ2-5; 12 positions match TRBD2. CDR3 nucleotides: TGCGCCAGCAGCTCGACTAGCGGGAGTGAGACCCAGTACTTC. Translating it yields CASSSTSGSETQYF. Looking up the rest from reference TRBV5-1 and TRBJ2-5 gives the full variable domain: KAGVTQTPRYLIKTRGQQVTLSCSPISGHRSVSWYQQTPGQGLQFLFEYFSETQRNKGNFPGRFSGRQFSNSRSEMNVSTLELGDSALYLCASSSTSGSETQYFGPGTRLLVL.